These T cell receptor beta chains were read from a single sample in a study of identical twins. TCRdb re-called the 5' RACE reads with MiXCR, one entry per CDR3 protein. There are around 550,000 distinct CDR3 sequences in the sample; around 15% occur only once, and more than 0.4% lies in the top ten. These sequences were also reported in another study, on yellow fever vaccine responses in identical twins.

The specimen sequenced was CD4+ T cells sorted from blood. Every receptor here comes from a woman aged 18 to 35 in good health. CDR3s include the opening cysteine and the closing phenylalanine or tryptophan. D genes are given only for firm matches. Clone size is shown for a subset of rows, as once, few, many or a class of expanded clone.

TRBD1	TRBV3-1	few	TRBJ1-2	TGTGCCAGCAGCCCTATAAATGGAGACAGGGCCGATTATGGCTACACCTTC	CASSPINGDRADYGYTF
TRBD2	TRBV29-1	few	TRBJ2-3	TGCAGCGTTGTTGCTAGCGGGAGCTCAGATACGCAGTATTTT	CSVVASGSSDTQYF
TRBD2	TRBV20-1	few	TRBJ2-7	TGCAGTGCTAGTATACTAGCGGACAGCTCCTACGAGCAGTACTTC	CSASILADSSYEQYF
TRBD2	TRBV20-1	NA	TRBJ2-2	TGCAGTGCTCCCGCACGACTAGCGGGAGTAGGCGGGGAGCTGTTTTTT	CSAPARLAGVGGELFF
NA	TRBV10-3	few	TRBJ2-2	TGTGCCATCAGGGGGGGCCTGAACACCGGGGAGCTGTTTTTT	CAIRGGLNTGELFF
NA	TRBV2	NA	TRBJ1-2	TGTGCCAGCAGTAACAGACTCGGCTACACCTTC	CASSNRLGYTF
TRBD1	TRBV12-3/TRBV12-4	few	TRBJ1-4	TGTGCCAGCAGACCCGGGACAGGGAACGAAAAACTGTTTTTT	CASRPGTGNEKLFF
NA	TRBV5-1	NA	TRBJ2-6	TGCGCCAGCAGCCCGGTAGGGATTTCTGGGGCCAACGTCCTGACTTTC	CASSPVGISGANVLTF
TRBD1	TRBV20-1	NA	TRBJ1-3	TGCAGTGCTAGTCCCATGACAGGGATGGATGGAAACACCATATATTTT	CSASPMTGMDGNTIYF
NA	TRBV11-2	many	TRBJ1-4	TGTGCCAGCAGCTTAACAGGGCCTAATGAAAAACTGTTTTTT	CASSLTGPNEKLFF
TRBD1	TRBV7-6	few	TRBJ1-4	TGTGCCAGCAGCTCGGGACAGGGGGCAATGTCGTTGACTAATGAAAAACTGTTTTTT	CASSSGQGAMSLTNEKLFF
TRBD2	TRBV10-1	NA	TRBJ2-3	TGCGCCAGCAGTACCGGGACTAGCGGCCCAGATACGCAGTATTTT	CASSTGTSGPDTQYF
NA	TRBV20-1	NA	TRBJ2-2	TGCTGTGCTAACGGGGGGCTGGGGGAGCGGATCACCGGGGAGCTGTTTTTT	CCANGGLGERITGELFF
TRBD1	TRBV13	few	TRBJ1-5	TGTGCCAGCAGCTCGGGACAGAGAAATAGCAATCAGCCCCAGCATTTT	CASSSGQRNSNQPQHF
TRBD1	TRBV13	NA	TRBJ1-2	TGTACCAGCAGCAGAACCCCCGGACAGGGCCTGGAGCGGTATGGCTACACCTTC	CTSSRTPGQGLERYGYTF
TRBD2	TRBV4-1	NA	TRBJ2-1	TGCGCCAGCAGCCAAGATCGAATCGTCCGGACTAGCGGGAGGAATGAGCAGTTCTTC	CASSQDRIVRTSGRNEQFF
NA	TRBV2	few	TRBJ1-5	TGTGCCAGCAGTGTGTCGGCGGAGGGGCCCCAGCATTTT	CASSVSAEGPQHF
TRBD1	TRBV7-2	NA	TRBJ2-1	TGTGCCAGCAGCCCAGGGGGCTTGCACAATGAGCAGTTCTTC	CASSPGGLHNEQFF
NA	TRBV21-1	few	TRBJ2-7	TGTGCCAGCTGCAGCCGGGACAGGGACTACGAGCAGTACTTC	CASCSRDRDYEQYF
NA	TRBV3-1	few	TRBJ2-1	TGTGCCAGCAGCCATGTTACCCAGGAGCAGTTCTTC	CASSHVTQEQFF
NA	TRBV10-3	few	TRBJ2-7	TGTGCCATCAGTCAATCCAGTTGGGGTCAGTACTTC	CAISQSSWGQYF
NA	TRBV3-1	few	TRBJ2-1	TGTGCCAGCAGCCAAGATATGGCCTTAGGAAACAATGAGCAGTTCTTC	CASSQDMALGNNEQFF
TRBD1	TRBV9	NA	TRBJ1-4	TGTGCCAGCAGCGGAGACAGGGTGGGAAAACTGTTTTTT	CASSGDRVGKLFF
NA	TRBV27	NA	TRBJ2-5	TGTGCCACCCCCCCGGCTCTGGAGACCCAGTACTTC	CATPPALETQYF
TRBD1	TRBV28	few	TRBJ1-1	TGTGCCAGCAGTTCGCTGGGACAGAAGAACACTGAAGCTTTCTTT	CASSSLGQKNTEAFF
TRBD2	TRBV6-5	NA	TRBJ2-3	TGTGCCAGCAGTTACGGGTCGGTAGCGGGAACTATAAGCACAGATACGCAGTATTTT	CASSYGSVAGTISTDTQYF
TRBD1	TRBV3-1	NA	TRBJ2-1	TGTGCCATCAGCCGTCGAAGGTCTGGACAGGGGGCCTACAATGAGCAGTTCTTC	CAISRRRSGQGAYNEQFF
TRBD1	TRBV10-3	few	TRBJ2-5	TGTGCCATCAGGGCGGGACAGGGGGAAAGGGCACAAGAGACCCAGTACTTC	CAIRAGQGERAQETQYF
TRBD1	TRBV27	NA	TRBJ2-2	TGTGCCAGCAGTTTTGCTCAGGGGGCCTCCGGGGAGCTGTTTTTT	CASSFAQGASGELFF